The 5 T cell receptor beta chains listed next were all sequenced from one sample in a study of CD8+CD57+ T cells in acquired aplastic anemia. It was patients with CD8+CD57+ cell expansion by flow cytometry who were chosen for sequencing. Profiling that covered TCR beta VDJ and CDR3 relied on genomic DNA as its template. Each CDR3 protein is one row after TCRdb ran MiXCR on the reads. The top ten clones hold 65% of a sample with 89,000 or so distinct CDR3 sequences, around 70% of them seen once. Material: sorted CD4+, CD8+, or CD8+CD57+ T cells (not recorded which) from PBMCs. Receptors were obtained from a human donor with aplastic anemia.

The rearrangement joins TRBV20-1 to TRBJ2-7; D is unclear. Trimming shortened V by 4 bases and J by 4 bases, and 17 bases separated the two germline ends. Germline V gives CDR1 DFQATT, CDR2 SNEGSKA (reference sequence). This CDR3 has 14 residues. CDR3 DNA sequence: TGCAGTGCTACATTGCCCCCCCGGTCGTACGAGCAGTACTTC. It encodes CSATLPPRSYEQYF.

V is TRBV5-1 and J is TRBJ1-5, with 7 nucleotides matching TRBD1. Germline values: CDR1 SGHRS, CDR2 YFSETQ. The CDR3 is 14 residues long. V lost 4 bases and J lost 4; bases outside the gene matches: 5. CDR3 protein: CASSPGTENQPQHF. CDR3 DNA sequence: TGCGCCAGCAGCCCCGGGACAGAGAATCAGCCCCAGCATTTT.

The V gene is TRBV15, the J gene TRBJ2-7; 9 bases align to TRBD1. CDR3 length equals 13 residues. The J segment lost 7 bases and the V segment lost 8 bases, leaving 9 bases of the junction unmatched. CDR1 is LNHNV, CDR2 YYDKDF, per germline (reference sequence). The DNA of the CDR3 is TGTGCCACCGTGGGACAGGGAGGACGGGAGCAGTACTTC. Amino acids: CATVGQGGREQYF.

The chain uses TRBV10-3 and TRBJ2-3, with 9 bases that match TRBD2. CDR3 size: 17 residues. J was trimmed by 3 bases and V by 0 bases; bases with no gene match: 7. The germline V gene encodes CDR1 ENHRY and CDR2 SYGVKD. The CDR3 is CAISESPGLARTDTQYF. CDR3 coding DNA: TGTGCCATCAGTGAGTCCCCAGGACTAGCGAGAACAGATACGCAGTATTTT.

In its sample, this clonotype was seen many times. This sequence joins TRBV29-1 and TRBJ1-2; D is uncertain. V gave up 2 bases and J gave up 4 bases, with 11 bases separating them. The CDR3 has 13 residues. Per germline, CDR1 SQVTM and CDR2 ANQGSEA. The CDR3: CSVELVGGYGYTF. DNA for the CDR3: TGCAGCGTTGAATTAGTCGGAGGCTATGGCTACACCTTC.